The 19 T cell receptor beta chains below were found in one sample sequenced in a study of blood T cell repertoires in COVID-19. The repertoire was sequenced with immunoSEQ multiplex PCR; TCRdb's copy has only in-frame clones and lacks some. The sample records over 200,000 clones, about 90% being singletons. Material for sequencing was peripheral blood. Receptor source: a young man with COVID-19, enrolled during active disease.

V usage is TRBV19 and J usage is TRBJ2-7, with 8 bases that match TRBD2. Germline CDR1 reads LNHDA; CDR2 reads SQIVND (reference sequence). CDR3 length: 14 amino acids. V trimming: 3 bases; J trimming: 10 bases; junction bases outside the gene matches: 11. The CDR3 spells CASSISSGSISQYF. The CDR3 bases are TGTGCCAGTAGTATCTCCAGCGGGAGTATTAGCCAGTACTTC.

This clone was counted a few times. The chain combines TRBV2 with TRBJ1-5, with D perhaps matching TRBD1 (6 bases). V dropped 7 bases and J dropped 5 bases, with 12 bases sitting between them. Germline loops: CDR1 SNHLY, CDR2 FYNNEI. The CDR3 runs 13 residues. CDR3 protein: CASKAGDDQPQHF. CDR3 DNA: TGTGCCAGCAAGGCAGGGGACGATCAGCCCCAGCATTTT.

This clone showed up just a few times. The chain recombines TRBV19 with TRBJ1-5; D not resolved. V shed 6 bases and J shed 0 bases, with 9 bases lying between them. The germline gives CDR1 LNHDA, CDR2 SQIVND (reference sequence). The CDR3 sequence is 14 residues long. The CDR3 DNA reads as TGTGCCAGTAGGCGGGAACATAGCAATCAGCCCCAGCATTTT. Translated: CASRREHSNQPQHF. The full variable domain, completed using reference TRBV19 and TRBJ1-5, is DGGITQSPKYLFRKEGQNVTLSCEQNLNHDAMYWYRQDPGQGLRLIYYSQIVNDFQKGDIAEGYSVSREKKESFPLTVTSAQKNPTAFYLCASRREHSNQPQHFGDGTRLSIL.

The gene calls are TRBV5-3 and TRBJ1-3; a possible D gene is TRBD1 (6 bases). TRBV5-3 is an open reading frame, and its role is uncertain. Trimming stripped 0 bases from V and 4 bases from J, with 11 bases between. The CDR3 sequence is 15 residues long. The CDR3 reads CARSLEGTNGNTIYF. Written as DNA, the CDR3 is TGTGCCAGAAGCTTGGAGGGGACAAACGGAAACACCATATATTTT.

This clone was counted only a few times. This chain uses TRBV7-9 with TRBJ1-4, with a tentative D call TRBD1 (6 bases). V was cut by 1 base and J by 0 bases, with 15 bases left in between. CDR1 is SEHNR and CDR2 is FQNEAQ in the germline V gene (reference sequence). The CDR3 has 18 amino acids. This CDR3 reads CASSLGRTVVATNEKLFF. CDR3 DNA: TGTGCCAGCAGCTTAGGTCGGACAGTTGTTGCAACTAATGAAAAACTGTTTTTT.

The rearrangement joins TRBV5-1 to TRBJ2-7; TRBD1 might be the D (6 bases). The germline V gene encodes CDR1 SGHRS and CDR2 YFSETQ. V was trimmed by 2 bases and J by 3 bases, leaving 12 bases between them. There are 14 residues in the CDR3. The CDR3 sequence is CASSFYRADYEQYF. CDR3 bases: TGCGCCAGCAGCTTCTACAGGGCCGACTACGAGCAGTACTTC. Full variable domain (rest looked up from reference TRBV5-1 and TRBJ2-7): KAGVTQTPRYLIKTRGQQVTLSCSPISGHRSVSWYQQTPGQGLQFLFEYFSETQRNKGNFPGRFSGRQFSNSRSEMNVSTLELGDSALYLCASSFYRADYEQYFGPGTRLTVT.

This chain uses TRBV6-6 with TRBJ1-3, with D uncertain. The CDR3 totals 17 residues. The V gene lost 5 bases and the J gene lost 0 bases, with 17 bases spanning the gap. From germline, CDR1 is MNHNY and CDR2 SVGAGI (reference sequence). CDR3 residues: CASSPSREKSSGNTIYF. The DNA for the CDR3 is TGTGCCAGCAGTCCAAGCCGGGAAAAGAGCTCTGGAAACACCATATATTTT.

The V and J genes are TRBV7-6 and TRBJ1-1, with TRBD1 identical over 7 bases. CDR3 length equals 18 residues. Germline trimming cut 5 bases from V and 0 bases from J; bases unmatched to any gene: 15. Germline lookup yields CDR1 SGHVS and CDR2 FNYEAQ. CDR3 nucleotide sequence: TGTGCCAGCAGCCCTCGGTGGGTGACAGGGCTCATGAACACTGAAGCTTTCTTT. Translated: CASSPRWVTGLMNTEAFF.

The CDR3 protein is CASSLAVGLNNEQFF. CDR3 nucleotide sequence: TGCGCCAGCAGCTTGGCCGTGGGGCTGAACAATGAGCAGTTCTTC. The chain combines TRBV5-1 with TRBJ2-1, with D maybe TRBD1 (5 bases). The CDR3 contains 15 residues. Trimming pared 0 bases from V and 5 bases from J, leaving 12 bases between. The germline gives CDR1 SGHRS, CDR2 YFSETQ.

This chain links TRBV19 with TRBJ2-1; D might be TRBD1 (6 bases). Trimming removed 6 bases at V and 6 bases at J, with 15 bases between. Germline V gene lookup returns CDR1 LNHDA and CDR2 SQIVND (reference sequence). The CDR3 runs 14 residues. The CDR3 protein is CASRPRRGFNEQFF. The DNA for the CDR3 is TGTGCCAGTAGGCCCCGCAGGGGTTTCAATGAGCAGTTCTTC.

This clone came up a few times. This sequence joins TRBV23-1 and TRBJ1-5; 7 bases map to TRBD1. TRBV23-1 qualifies as an ORF whose function is uncertain. The CDR3 sequence is 14 residues long. Germline trimming cut 9 bases from V and 6 bases from J; bases unmatched to any gene: 11. CDR3: CARTGATRSQPQHF. For the CDR3, the DNA is TGCGCCAGAACAGGGGCCACAAGGTCTCAGCCCCAGCATTTT.

J is TRBJ1-5 and V is TRBV10-3, with a weak D call TRBD1 (5 bases). The CDR3 contains 13 residues. With 4 bases removed from V and 7 bases from J, the gap between germline ends came to 11 bases. Germline lookup yields CDR1 ENHRY and CDR2 SYGVKD. In DNA form, the CDR3 reads TGTGCCATCAGTGCAGGGCTGGACCAGCCCCAGCATTTT. This encodes CAISAGLDQPQHF.

The chain couples TRBV4-3 to TRBJ2-7, with D possibly matching TRBD2 (6 bases). This CDR3 has 13 residues. V lost 1 base, J lost 3 bases, and 7 bases lay in between. Germline CDR1 and CDR2: LGHNA and YSLEER. CDR3 DNA: TGCGCCAGCAGCCAAGGGGGGGACTACGAGCAGTACTTC. Its protein is CASSQGGDYEQYF.

This chain joins TRBV5-4 and TRBJ1-1; TRBD1 matches at 7 bases. The CDR3 has 18 amino acids. Germline loops: CDR1 SGHNT, CDR2 YYREEE (reference sequence). V lost 2 bases and J lost 3; bases outside the gene matches: 16. In DNA form, the CDR3 reads TGTGCCAGCAGCTTAGGCGACAGGGCGGGTTGGTTGGACACTGAAGCTTTCTTT. The encoded protein is CASSLGDRAGWLDTEAFF.

The chain recombines TRBV9 with TRBJ2-3; D is possibly TRBD1 (6 bases). The CDR3 has 17 amino acids. CDR1 is SGDLS and CDR2 is YYNGEE in the germline V gene. The germline V and J ends were trimmed by 4 bases and 5 bases, with 23 bases remaining between them. The DNA for the CDR3 is TGTGCCAGCAGCCCACGCGCCGAGGGGGTCTCGGGAGATACGCAGTATTTT. Amino acids: CASSPRAEGVSGDTQYF.

Written as DNA, the CDR3 is TGTGCCAGTAGTGGACTAGCCTACGAGCAGTACTTC. This gives the protein CASSGLAYEQYF. V is TRBV19 and J is TRBJ2-7, with 7 bases identical to TRBD2. Germline values: CDR1 LNHDA, CDR2 SQIVND (reference sequence). The CDR3 sequence is 12 residues long. Trimming at V came to 5 bases and at J to 2 bases, leaving 0 bases not matched to a gene.

The genes are TRBV10-3 and TRBJ2-1; TRBD1 matches at 9 bases. The ends lost 2 bases at V and 8 bases at J; junction bases unmatched: 4. The CDR3 loop spans 14 amino acids. Germline V lookup: CDR1 ENHRY, CDR2 SYGVKD. The CDR3 DNA reads as TGTGCCATCAGTGAGCGACGGACAGGGGATGAGCAGTTCTTC. Its protein product is CAISERRTGDEQFF.

This chain joins TRBV19 and TRBJ2-1, with TRBD2 matching over 7 bases. J lost 6 bases, V lost 6 bases, and 5 bases had no gene match. The length of the CDR3 is 13 residues. In germline, CDR1 is LNHDA, CDR2 SQIVND (reference sequence). This CDR3 is CASRTGTINEQFF. DNA of the CDR3: TGTGCCAGTAGGACCGGGACTATCAATGAGCAGTTCTTC. Together with reference TRBV19 and TRBJ2-1, the CDR3 gives the full variable domain: DGGITQSPKYLFRKEGQNVTLSCEQNLNHDAMYWYRQDPGQGLRLIYYSQIVNDFQKGDIAEGYSVSREKKESFPLTVTSAQKNPTAFYLCASRTGTINEQFFGPGTRLTVL.

The chain is built from TRBV3-1 (or the pseudogene TRBV3-2) and TRBJ2-7; the D gene is possibly TRBD1 (5 bases). The CDR3 extends over 13 amino acids. Trimming removed 5 bases from V and 9 bases from J, with 17 bases in between. CDR1 LGHDT and CDR2 YNNKEL come from the germline V gene (reference sequence). The CDR3 region is CASSYGAGSGQYF. The CDR3 DNA sequence: TGTGCCAGCAGCTATGGTGCAGGGTCGGGGCAGTACTTC.